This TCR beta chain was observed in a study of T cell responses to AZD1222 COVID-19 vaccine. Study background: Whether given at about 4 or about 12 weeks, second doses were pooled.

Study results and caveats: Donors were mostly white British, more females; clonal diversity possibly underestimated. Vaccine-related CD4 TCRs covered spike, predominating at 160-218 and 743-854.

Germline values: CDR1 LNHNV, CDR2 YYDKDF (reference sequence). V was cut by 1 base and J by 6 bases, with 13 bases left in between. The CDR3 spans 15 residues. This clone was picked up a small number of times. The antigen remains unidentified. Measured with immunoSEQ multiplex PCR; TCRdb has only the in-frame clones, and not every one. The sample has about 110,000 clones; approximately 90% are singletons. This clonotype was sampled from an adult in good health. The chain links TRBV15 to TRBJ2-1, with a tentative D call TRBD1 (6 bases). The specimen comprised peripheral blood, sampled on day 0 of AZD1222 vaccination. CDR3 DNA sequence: TGTGCCACCAGCAGAGGGGGGCCCCGCGGCAATGAGCAGTTCTTC. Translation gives CATSRGGPRGNEQFF.